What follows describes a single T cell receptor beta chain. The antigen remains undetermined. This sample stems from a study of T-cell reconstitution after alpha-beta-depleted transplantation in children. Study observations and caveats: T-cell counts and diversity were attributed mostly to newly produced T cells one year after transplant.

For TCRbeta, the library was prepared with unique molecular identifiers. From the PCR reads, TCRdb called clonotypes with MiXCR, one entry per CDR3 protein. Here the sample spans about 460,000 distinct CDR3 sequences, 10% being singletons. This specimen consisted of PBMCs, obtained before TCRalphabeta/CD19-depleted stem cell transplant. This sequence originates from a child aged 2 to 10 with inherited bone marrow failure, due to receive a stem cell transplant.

CDR3 amino acids: CASSEGGLSYGYTF. The CDR3 DNA reads as TGTGCCAGCAGTGAGGGGGGTCTAAGCTATGGCTACACCTTC. The rearrangement links TRBV2 to TRBJ1-2, with a possible D match to TRBD1 (5 bases). The CDR3 sequence is 14 residues long. Germline CDR1 is SNHLY and CDR2 is FYNNEI. With 3 bases removed from V and 4 bases from J, the gap between germline ends came to 12 bases.